The 28 T cell receptor gamma chains presented below share a single source sample, sequenced in a study of intestinal T cells in coeliac disease (dated by TCRdb to 2020 to 2022). Library prep was done by multiplex PCR. The reads were generated on an Ion Torrent PGM. TRG repertoires were amplified from around 0.2 ug of biopsy DNA using the LymphoTrack kit, whose primers carry Illumina adapters. With CATT, TCRdb called clones again from the public reads; duplicate DNA rows were later joined. The sample includes roughly 520 gamma-chain clones, with 50% observed a single time. Roughly 19% of the sample comes from the top ten. Genomic DNA was extracted with the QIAamp DNA FFPE tissue kit from ten 5-um FFPE scrolls per case. The sample was a duodenal biopsy. The receptors were sampled from a human donor with celiac disease.

The table lists this clone with a few counts. The V call is TRGV2, the J call TRGJ1 or TRGJ2. The CDR3 extends over 11 amino acids. Unmatched junction bases numbered 5, after V lost 1 base and J lost 11 bases. The germline CDR1 and CDR2 sequences are EGSNGY and YDSYNSKV. This chain's CDR3 is CATWDGREKLF. Written as DNA, the CDR3 is TGTGCCACCTGGGACGGCCGGGAGAAACTCTTT.

The chain combines TRGV10 with TRGJP1. TRGV10 is an open reading frame, and its role is uncertain. This CDR3 has 13 residues. The CDR3 sequence is CACVGNTGWFKIF. DNA of the CDR3: TGTGCCTGCGTGGGAAACACTGGTTGGTTCAAGATATTT.

This clone was seen only a few times. The chain has TRGV8 and TRGJ1 or TRGJ2. In germline, CDR1 is VENAVY, CDR2 YDSYNSRV. The CDR3 has 12 residues. V shed 3 bases, J shed 10 bases, and the junction held 9 bases outside the gene matches. CDR3 in amino acids: CATWDWIIKKLF. CDR3 DNA: TGTGCCACCTGGGATTGGATTATAAAGAAACTCTTT.

This chain connects TRGV10 to TRGJP1. TRGV10 is reported as an ORF; its role is uncertain. The CDR3 is 14 residues long. The V gene end was trimmed by 8 bases and the J gene end by 0 bases; junction bases not matched to a gene: 4. The CDR3 bases are TGTGCTGCGTGGGTTTATACCACTGGTTGGTTCAAGATATTT. Its translation is CAAWVYTTGWFKIF.

This clone came up once. The rearrangement links TRGV10 to TRGJP1. TRGV10 is marked as an open reading frame, function uncertain. The ends lost 8 bases at V and 1 base at J; junction bases unmatched: 2. This CDR3 comprises 13 residues. The DNA for the CDR3 is TGTGCTGCGTGGATTACCACTGGTTGGTTCAAGATATTT. This codes for CAAWITTGWFKIF.

The J gene is TRGJ1 or TRGJ2, the V gene TRGV8. The CDR3 spans 15 residues. V shed 2 bases and J 4 bases; nucleotides not matched to a gene: 11. Germline CDR1 reads VENAVY; CDR2 reads YDSYNSRV. CDR3: CATWDKGFLYYKKLF. As DNA, the CDR3 is TGTGCCACCTGGGATAAGGGATTTTTGTATTATAAGAAACTCTTT.

Regarding this clone: This may be a read error, as it is one base from a much larger clone. The sample has other DNA sequences that encode this CDR3 too. CDR3 residues: CATWDSKGGAGWFKIF. The CDR3 nucleotides read TGTGCCACCTGGGATAGTAAAGGGGGAGCTGGCTGGTTCAAGATATTT. The chain has TRGV8 and TRGJP1. The CDR3 covers 16 residues. The germline V gene encodes CDR1 VENAVY and CDR2 YDSYNSRV.

In its sample, this clone is large (0.1 to 1%). The rearrangement joins TRGV2 to TRGJ1 or TRGJ2. In germline, CDR1 is EGSNGY, CDR2 YDSYNSKV. V was pared by 0 bases and J by 3 bases, with 8 bases of the junction left unmatched. There are 15 residues in the CDR3. The CDR3 sequence is CATWDGPGRYYKKLF. The CDR3 nucleotides read TGTGCCACCTGGGACGGGCCCGGGCGTTATTATAAGAAACTCTTT.

V usage is TRGV8 and J usage is TRGJP2. This CDR3 comprises 16 residues. CDR1 is VENAVY and CDR2 is YDSYNSRV in the germline V gene. The V gene end was trimmed by 1 base and the J gene end by 4 bases; junction bases not matched to a gene: 9. The CDR3 region is CATWDRVDDSDWIKTF. The CDR3 DNA reads TGTGCCACCTGGGATAGAGTGGATGATAGTGATTGGATCAAGACGTTT.

The CDR3 is CATGTRGCSDWIKTF. CDR3 coding DNA: TGTGCCACTGGGACCAGAGGATGTAGTGATTGGATCAAGACGTTT. The chain employs TRGV2 and TRGJP2. Germline V lookup: CDR1 EGSNGY, CDR2 YDSYNSKV. The CDR3 contains 15 residues. J gave up 3 bases and V 10 bases, and 14 bases lay outside the gene matches.

This chain joins TRGV3 and TRGJ1 or TRGJ2. V was clipped by 8 bases and J by 4 bases; unmatched bases: 11. Germline loops: CDR1 VTNTFY, CDR2 YDVSTARD (reference sequence). The length of the CDR3 is 13 residues. CDR3 region: CATSGHAYYKKLF. For the CDR3, the DNA is TGTGCCACCTCGGGACACGCGTATTATAAGAAACTCTTT.

The chain couples TRGV5 to TRGJ1 or TRGJ2. Per the germline V gene, CDR1 is VINAFY and CDR2 is YDVSNSKD. The J segment lost 13 bases and the V segment lost 2 bases, leaving 20 bases of the junction unmatched. CDR3 length equals 15 residues. CDR3 sequence reads: CATWDKRSGVIRKLF. For the CDR3, the DNA is TGTGCCACCTGGGACAAGAGAAGTGGGGTGATAAGAAAACTCTTT.

This clone was found a few times. The chain is built from TRGV10 and TRGJ1 or TRGJ2. TRGV10 is an ORF for which the function is uncertain. The V gene end was trimmed by 8 bases and the J gene end by 13 bases; junction bases not matched to a gene: 12. This CDR3 spans 11 amino acids. The CDR3 loop is CAAWDYIRKLF. CDR3 nucleotides: TGTGCTGCGTGGGATTATATAAGAAAACTCTTT.

The CDR3 DNA follows: TGTGCCACCTGGGACACGCGTTATTATAAGAAACTCTTT. It encodes CATWDTRYYKKLF. The J gene is TRGJ1 or TRGJ2, the V gene TRGV3. Germline assignment: CDR1 VTNTFY and CDR2 YDVSTARD (reference sequence). The length of the CDR3 is 13 residues. The J segment lost 3 bases and the V segment lost 2 bases, leaving 4 bases of the junction unmatched.

This chain uses TRGV10 with TRGJ1 or TRGJ2. TRGV10 is sorted into the ORF group, with uncertain function. The CDR3 runs 12 residues. Trimming at V came to 8 bases and at J to 13 bases, leaving 15 bases not matched to a gene. DNA of the CDR3: TGTGCTGCGTGGGATCCCAATATAAGAAAACTCTTT. Translating gives CAAWDPNIRKLF.

J is TRGJP2 and V is TRGV3. Trimming took 12 bases from V and 6 from J; bases not matched to a gene: 19. The CDR3 spans 15 residues. The germline gives CDR1 VTNTFY, CDR2 YDVSTARD (reference sequence). The CDR3 reads CAHLGQAQGDWIKTF. The CDR3 nucleotides read TGTGCCCACCTGGGACAGGCCCAGGGTGATTGGATCAAGACGTTT.

This clone was seen a few times. The chain carries TRGV9 and TRGJ1 or TRGJ2. The CDR3 totals 12 residues. J was trimmed by 12 bases and V by 5 bases; bases with no gene match: 13. The germline CDR1 and CDR2 sequences are GITISATS and ISYDGTV (reference sequence). CDR3 sequence reads: CALWAQLGRKLF. CDR3 nucleotide sequence: TGTGCCTTGTGGGCCCAATTGGGGAGGAAACTCTTT.

The chain is built from TRGV4 and TRGJ1 or TRGJ2. The CDR3 consists of 11 residues. The trim removed 9 bases at V and 7 bases at J, leaving 9 bases unmatched. From germline, CDR1 is EGSTGY and CDR2 YDSYTSSV. The CDR3 DNA reads as TGTGCCACCGGGAATAGATATAAGAAACTCTTT. This translates into CATGNRYKKLF.

The rearrangement joins TRGV10 to TRGJP1. TRGV10 is reported as an ORF; its role is uncertain. The CDR3 totals 14 residues. V dropped 8 bases and J dropped 5; count of bases not matched to a gene: 9. The CDR3 here is CAAWDWGTGWFKIF. In DNA form, the CDR3 reads TGTGCTGCGTGGGATTGGGGGACTGGTTGGTTCAAGATATTT.

This clone showed up just a few times. The chain recombines TRGV3 with TRGJ1 or TRGJ2. The CDR3 runs to 14 residues. J lost 1 base, V lost 5 bases, and 8 bases had no gene match. Germline V CDR1 and CDR2: VTNTFY, YDVSTARD (reference sequence). Here the CDR3 reads CATWGRFNYYKKLF. The CDR3 DNA is TGTGCCACCTGGGGACGGTTTAATTATTATAAGAAACTCTTT.

This clone turned up a few times. V usage is TRGV2 and J usage is TRGJ1 or TRGJ2. The CDR3 sequence is 14 residues long. Germline-derived CDR1 and CDR2 are EGSNGY and YDSYNSKV. Losses at the gene ends were 4 bases for V and 0 bases for J; bases not matched to a gene: 6. The CDR3 DNA follows: TGTGCCACCTGGGAGCCCCCGAATTATTATAAGAAACTCTTT. Amino acid sequence: CATWEPPNYYKKLF.

On this clone itself: This DNA translates differently at residue 11 from the TCRdb protein, which is that of a much larger clone; a read error is likely, and the protein shown is the DNA's own translation. The chain employs TRGV2 and TRGJP1. CDR1 is EGSNGY and CDR2 is YDSYNSKV in the germline V gene. CDR3 length: 15 amino acids. In nucleotides, the CDR3 is TGTGCCACCTGGGACGGCCATACCACTGGTCGGTTCAAGATATTT. Protein: CATWDGHTTGRFKIF.

The V call is TRGV8, the J call TRGJP2. The V gene end was trimmed by 1 base and the J gene end by 2 bases; junction bases not matched to a gene: 7. Germline V gene sequence: CDR1 VENAVY, CDR2 YDSYNSRV. The CDR3 totals 16 residues. CDR3 residues: CATWDRVWSSDWIKTF. DNA of the CDR3: TGTGCCACCTGGGATAGAGTTTGGAGTAGTGATTGGATCAAGACGTTT.

This chain uses TRGV2 with TRGJP2. The V and J ends lost 12 bases and 12 bases, in that order; junction bases with no gene match: 22. Looked up from germline, CDR1 is EGSNGY and CDR2 is YDSYNSKV. The CDR3 loop spans 14 amino acids. The CDR3: CAHLGRAEVRIKTF. The CDR3 DNA reads as TGTGCCCACCTGGGACGGGCCGAGGTTAGGATCAAGACGTTT.

V is TRGV3 and J is TRGJ1 or TRGJ2. The CDR3 has 14 residues. With V trimmed by 3 bases and J by 3 bases, 8 bases remained unmatched. Germline V gives CDR1 VTNTFY, CDR2 YDVSTARD (reference sequence). The chain's CDR3 is CATWDGLIYYKKLF. The CDR3 DNA reads as TGTGCCACCTGGGACGGTTTAATTTATTATAAGAAACTCTTT.

As to this clone: A clone one base away is much larger, so this may be a read error. The identical CDR3 is also encoded by other nucleotide sequences in the sample. The chain employs TRGV9 and TRGJ1 or TRGJ2. CDR3 length: 12 residues. Germline values: CDR1 GITISATS, CDR2 ISYDGTV (reference sequence). The CDR3: CALWEVRYKKLF. Here the CDR3 DNA reads TGTGCCTTATGGGAGGTGAGATATAAGAAACTCTTT.

DNA of the CDR3: TGTGCTGCGTGGGGATCCCAATATGAGAAACTCTTT. Amino acid sequence: CAAWGSQYEKLF. The J gene is TRGJ1 or TRGJ2, the V gene TRGV10. TRGV10 is classed as an ORF, of uncertain function. This CDR3 region has 12 residues. Trimming removed 8 bases from V and 11 bases from J; junction bases left unmatched: 13.

This clone is large (0.1 to 1%). Written as DNA, the CDR3 is TGTGCCACCTGGGATGAAGGGTATAAGAAACTCTTT. Amino acids: CATWDEGYKKLF. V is TRGV4 and J is TRGJ1 or TRGJ2. V was pared by 2 bases and J by 7 bases, with 5 bases of the junction left unmatched. The length of the CDR3 is 12 residues. The germline V gene has CDR1 EGSTGY and CDR2 YDSYTSSV.